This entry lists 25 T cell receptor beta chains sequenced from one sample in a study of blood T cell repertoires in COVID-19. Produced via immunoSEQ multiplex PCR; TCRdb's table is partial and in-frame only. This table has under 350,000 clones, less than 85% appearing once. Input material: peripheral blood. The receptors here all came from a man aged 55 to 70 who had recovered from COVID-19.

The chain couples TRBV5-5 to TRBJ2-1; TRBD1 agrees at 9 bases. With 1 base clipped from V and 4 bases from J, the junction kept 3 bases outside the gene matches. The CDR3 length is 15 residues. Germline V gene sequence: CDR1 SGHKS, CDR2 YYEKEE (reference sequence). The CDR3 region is CASSLTDRGYNEQFF. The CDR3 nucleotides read TGTGCCAGCAGCTTGACGGACAGGGGATACAATGAGCAGTTCTTC.

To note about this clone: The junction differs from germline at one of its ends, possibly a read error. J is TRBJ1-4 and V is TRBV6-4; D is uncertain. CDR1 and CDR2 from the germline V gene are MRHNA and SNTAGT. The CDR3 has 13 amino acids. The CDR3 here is CASSDPTRRWARF. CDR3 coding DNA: TGTGCCAGCAGTGACCCGACGCGACGATGGGCCCGTTTT.

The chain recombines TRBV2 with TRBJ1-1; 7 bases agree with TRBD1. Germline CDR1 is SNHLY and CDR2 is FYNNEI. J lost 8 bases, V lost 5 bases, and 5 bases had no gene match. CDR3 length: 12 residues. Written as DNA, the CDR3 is TGTGCCAGCAGTAGGGACAGAGGAGAAGCTTTCTTT. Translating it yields CASSRDRGEAFF. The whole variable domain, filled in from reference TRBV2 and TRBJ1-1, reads EPEVTQTPSHQVTQMGQEVILRCVPISNHLYFYWYRQILGQKVEFLVSFYNNEISEKSEIFDDQFSVERPDGSNFTLKIRSTKLEDSAMYFCASSRDRGEAFFGQGTRLTVV.

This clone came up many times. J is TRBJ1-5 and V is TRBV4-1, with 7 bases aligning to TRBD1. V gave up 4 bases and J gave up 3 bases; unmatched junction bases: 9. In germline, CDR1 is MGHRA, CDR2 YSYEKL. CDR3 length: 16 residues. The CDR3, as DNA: TGCGCCAGCAGCCTCACCGCGACAGGGACCAATCAGCCCCAGCATTTT. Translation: CASSLTATGTNQPQHF.

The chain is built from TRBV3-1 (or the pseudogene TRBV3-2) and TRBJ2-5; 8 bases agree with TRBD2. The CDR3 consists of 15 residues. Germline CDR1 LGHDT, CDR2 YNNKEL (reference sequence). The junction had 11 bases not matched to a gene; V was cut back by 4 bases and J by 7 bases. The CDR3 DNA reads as TGTGCCAGCAGCCCCCTGGCGGGAGGTTTCGGGACCCAGTACTTC. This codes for CASSPLAGGFGTQYF.

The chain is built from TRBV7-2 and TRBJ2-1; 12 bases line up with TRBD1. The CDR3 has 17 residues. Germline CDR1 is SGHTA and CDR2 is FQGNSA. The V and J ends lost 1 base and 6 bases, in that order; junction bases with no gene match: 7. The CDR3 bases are TGTGCCAGCAGCTTAGATTCGGGACAGGGGGCAGCCAATGAGCAGTTCTTC. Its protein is CASSLDSGQGAANEQFF. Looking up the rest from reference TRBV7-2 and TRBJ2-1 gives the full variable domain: GAGVSQSPSNKVTEKGKDVELRCDPISGHTALYWYRQSLGQGLEFLIYFQGNSAPDKSGLPSDRFSAERTGGSVSTLTIQRTQQEDSAVYLCASSLDSGQGAANEQFFGPGTRLTVL.

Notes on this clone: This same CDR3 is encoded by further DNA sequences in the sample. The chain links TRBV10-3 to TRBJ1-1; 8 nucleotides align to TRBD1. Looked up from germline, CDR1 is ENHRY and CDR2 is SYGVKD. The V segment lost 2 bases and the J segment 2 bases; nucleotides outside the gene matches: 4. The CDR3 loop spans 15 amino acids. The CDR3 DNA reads TGTGCCATCAGTGAGCCCGGACAGGGAAACACTGAAGCTTTCTTT. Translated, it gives CAISEPGQGNTEAFF.

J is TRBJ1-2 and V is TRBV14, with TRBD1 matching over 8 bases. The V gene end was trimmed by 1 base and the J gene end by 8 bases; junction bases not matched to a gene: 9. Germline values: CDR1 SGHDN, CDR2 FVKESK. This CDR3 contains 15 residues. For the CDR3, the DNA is TGTGCCAGCAGCCAAGCCCTTGGACAGGGCGGCGGCTACACCTTC. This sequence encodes CASSQALGQGGGYTF.

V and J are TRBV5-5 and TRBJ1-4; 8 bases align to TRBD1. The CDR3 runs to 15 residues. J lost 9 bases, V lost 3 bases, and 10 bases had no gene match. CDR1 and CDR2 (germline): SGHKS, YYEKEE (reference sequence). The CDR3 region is CASSSPGGAGKKLFF. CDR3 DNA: TGTGCCAGCAGCTCACCAGGGGGCGCGGGGAAAAAACTGTTTTTT.

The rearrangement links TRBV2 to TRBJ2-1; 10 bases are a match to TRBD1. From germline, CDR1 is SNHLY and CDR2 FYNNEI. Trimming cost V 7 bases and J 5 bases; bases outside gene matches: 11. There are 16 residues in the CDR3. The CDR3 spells CASTPLRDRGNNEQFF. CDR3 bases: TGTGCCAGCACCCCCCTCCGGGACAGGGGTAACAATGAGCAGTTCTTC.

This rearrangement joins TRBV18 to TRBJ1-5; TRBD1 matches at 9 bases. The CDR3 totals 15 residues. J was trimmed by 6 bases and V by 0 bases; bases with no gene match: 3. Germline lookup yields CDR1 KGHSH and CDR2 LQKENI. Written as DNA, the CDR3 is TGTGCCAGCTCACCACCGGGGACAGGGAGTCAGCCCCAGCATTTT. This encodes CASSPPGTGSQPQHF.

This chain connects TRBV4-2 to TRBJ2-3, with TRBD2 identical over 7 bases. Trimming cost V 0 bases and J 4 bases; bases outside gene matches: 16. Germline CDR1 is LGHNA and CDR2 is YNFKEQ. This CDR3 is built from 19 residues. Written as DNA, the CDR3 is TGTGCCAGCAGCCAAGATCTCACCGTTGGGGCGGGGAGGGCAGATACGCAGTATTTT. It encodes CASSQDLTVGAGRADTQYF.

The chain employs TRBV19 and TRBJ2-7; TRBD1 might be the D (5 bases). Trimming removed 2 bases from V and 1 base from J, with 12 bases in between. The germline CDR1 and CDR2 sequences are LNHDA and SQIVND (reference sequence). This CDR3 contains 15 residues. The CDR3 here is CASSIRRGQSYEQYF. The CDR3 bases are TGTGCCAGTAGTATACGACGAGGACAATCCTACGAGCAGTACTTC.

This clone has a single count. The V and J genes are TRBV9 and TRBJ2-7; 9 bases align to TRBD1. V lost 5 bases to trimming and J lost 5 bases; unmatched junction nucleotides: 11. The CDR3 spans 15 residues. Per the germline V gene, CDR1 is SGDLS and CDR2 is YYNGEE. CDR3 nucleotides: TGTGCCAGCAGTAAGGGACAGGGTAATTCGAACGAGCAGTACTTC. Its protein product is CASSKGQGNSNEQYF.

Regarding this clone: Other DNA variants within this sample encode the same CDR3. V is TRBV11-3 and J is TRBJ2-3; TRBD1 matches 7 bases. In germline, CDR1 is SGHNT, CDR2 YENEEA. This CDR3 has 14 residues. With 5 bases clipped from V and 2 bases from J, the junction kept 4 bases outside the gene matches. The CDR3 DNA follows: TGTGCCAGCAGCCTGGGACAGACCACAGATACGCAGTATTTT. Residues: CASSLGQTTDTQYF.

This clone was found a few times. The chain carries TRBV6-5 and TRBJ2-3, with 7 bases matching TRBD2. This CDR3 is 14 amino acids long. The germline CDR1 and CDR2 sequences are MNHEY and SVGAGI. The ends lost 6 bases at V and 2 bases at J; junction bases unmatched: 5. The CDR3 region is CASRKRGNTDTQYF. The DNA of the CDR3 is TGTGCCAGCAGGAAGCGGGGCAACACAGATACGCAGTATTTT.

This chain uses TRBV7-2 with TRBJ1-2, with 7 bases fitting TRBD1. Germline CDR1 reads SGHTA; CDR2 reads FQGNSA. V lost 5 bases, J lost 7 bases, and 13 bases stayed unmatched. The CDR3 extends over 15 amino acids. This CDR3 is CASSPRTGRGGGYTF. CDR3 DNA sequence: TGTGCCAGCAGCCCCCGGACAGGCCGTGGAGGTGGCTACACCTTC.

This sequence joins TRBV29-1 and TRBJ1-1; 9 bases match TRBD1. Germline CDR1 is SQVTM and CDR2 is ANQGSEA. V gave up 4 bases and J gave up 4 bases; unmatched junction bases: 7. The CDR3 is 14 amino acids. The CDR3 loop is CSVGLGQGGTEAFF. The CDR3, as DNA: TGCAGCGTTGGGCTGGGACAGGGTGGCACTGAAGCTTTCTTT.

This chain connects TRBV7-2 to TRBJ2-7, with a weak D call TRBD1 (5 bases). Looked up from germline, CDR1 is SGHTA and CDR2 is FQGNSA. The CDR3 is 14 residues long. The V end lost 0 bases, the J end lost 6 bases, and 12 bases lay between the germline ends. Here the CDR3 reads CASSLAWPQGEQYF. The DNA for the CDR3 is TGTGCCAGCAGCTTAGCCTGGCCCCAGGGCGAGCAGTACTTC.

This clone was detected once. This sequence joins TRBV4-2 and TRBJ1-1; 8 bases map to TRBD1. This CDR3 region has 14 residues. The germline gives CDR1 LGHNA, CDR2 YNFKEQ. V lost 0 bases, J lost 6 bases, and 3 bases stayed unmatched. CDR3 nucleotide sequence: TGTGCCAGCAGCCAAGATTCCAGGGGGCCTGAAGCTTTCTTT. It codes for CASSQDSRGPEAFF.

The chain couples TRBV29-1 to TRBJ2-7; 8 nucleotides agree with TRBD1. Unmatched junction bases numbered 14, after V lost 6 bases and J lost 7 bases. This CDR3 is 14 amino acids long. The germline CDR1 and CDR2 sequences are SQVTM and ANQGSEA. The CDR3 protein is CSVRPGQGAPEQYF. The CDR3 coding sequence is TGCAGCGTGAGGCCAGGTCAGGGGGCGCCGGAGCAGTACTTC.

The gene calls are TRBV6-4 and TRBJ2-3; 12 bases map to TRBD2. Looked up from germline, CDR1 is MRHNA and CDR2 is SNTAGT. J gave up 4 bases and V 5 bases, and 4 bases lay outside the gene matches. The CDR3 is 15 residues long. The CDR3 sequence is CASSSLAGGSDTQYF. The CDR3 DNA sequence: TGTGCCAGCAGTTCACTAGCGGGGGGTTCAGATACGCAGTATTTT.

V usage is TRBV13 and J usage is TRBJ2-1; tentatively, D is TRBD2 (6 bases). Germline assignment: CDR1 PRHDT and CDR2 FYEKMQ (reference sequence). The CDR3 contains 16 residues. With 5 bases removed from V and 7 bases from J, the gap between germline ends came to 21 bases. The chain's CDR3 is CASSRRGGGFRNEQFF. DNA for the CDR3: TGTGCCAGCAGCCGGCGTGGCGGAGGGTTTAGAAATGAGCAGTTCTTC.

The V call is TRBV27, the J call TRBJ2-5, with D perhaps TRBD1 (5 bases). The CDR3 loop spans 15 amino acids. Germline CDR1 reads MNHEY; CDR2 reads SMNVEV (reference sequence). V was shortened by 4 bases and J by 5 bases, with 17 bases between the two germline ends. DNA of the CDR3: TGTGCCAGCAGTTCCAGACGGACGAAGGGGGAGACCCAGTACTTC. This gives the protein CASSSRRTKGETQYF.

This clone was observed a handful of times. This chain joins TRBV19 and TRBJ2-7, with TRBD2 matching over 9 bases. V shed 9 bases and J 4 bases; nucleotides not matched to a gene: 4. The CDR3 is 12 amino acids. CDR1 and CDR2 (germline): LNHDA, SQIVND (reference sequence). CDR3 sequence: CASSGGLYEQYF. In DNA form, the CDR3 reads TGTGCCAGCAGCGGGGGGCTTTACGAGCAGTACTTC.